These T cell receptor beta chains were read from a single sample in a study of OX40 agonist ivuxolimab in advanced cancers. Repertoires were generated with immunoSEQ multiplex PCR, while TCRdb's copy carries only in-frame clones and drops some. The sample has over 45,000 clones, roughly 87% seen once; the top ten hold roughly 13%. The sample in question was CD4+ or CD8+ T cells sorted from blood, obtained in a trial of the OX40 agonist ivuxolimab. All receptors derive from an adult with an advanced solid tumor such as melanoma, head and neck, liver or kidney cancer. Each CDR3 is given with its conserved first and last residue. The D gene is left open where the match is weak. The listing skips clone size in some rows; elsewhere it reads once, few, many or a size class.

d_gene: TRBD2; v_gene: TRBV4-2; j_gene: TRBJ2-1; abundance: few; CDR3aa: CASSQEAGGPNEQFF; CDR3nt: TGTGCCAGCAGCCAAGAAGCGGGAGGGCCCAATGAGCAGTTCTTC
d_gene: NA; v_gene: TRBV4-1; j_gene: TRBJ2-3; abundance: NA; CDR3aa: CASSQVQLTDRTDTQYF; CDR3nt: TGCGCCAGCAGCCAAGTTCAGCTCACAGATCGCACAGATACGCAGTATTTT
d_gene: TRBD2; v_gene: TRBV15; j_gene: TRBJ2-7; abundance: NA; CDR3aa: CATSRDGRGQYF; CDR3nt: TGTGCCACCAGCAGAGATGGGAGGGGGCAGTACTTC
d_gene: TRBD1; v_gene: TRBV5-1; j_gene: TRBJ2-1; abundance: NA; CDR3aa: CASSLGRGRGDEQFF; CDR3nt: TGCGCCAGCAGCTTGGGCAGGGGGCGCGGAGATGAGCAGTTCTTC
d_gene: NA; v_gene: TRBV19; j_gene: TRBJ2-7; abundance: NA; CDR3aa: CASSTLRRGLSYEQYF; CDR3nt: TGTGCCAGTAGTACTTTGAGGAGGGGGCTCTCCTACGAGCAGTACTTC
d_gene: TRBD1; v_gene: TRBV28; j_gene: TRBJ1-4; abundance: NA; CDR3aa: CASSLPGLEGAREKLFF; CDR3nt: TGTGCCAGCAGTTTACCTGGGTTAGAGGGGGCCCGAGAAAAACTGTTTTTT
d_gene: TRBD2; v_gene: TRBV4-1; j_gene: TRBJ2-5; abundance: NA; CDR3aa: CASSQDRLAGVQETQYF; CDR3nt: TGCGCCAGCAGCCAAGACCGACTAGCGGGAGTACAAGAGACCCAGTACTTC
d_gene: NA; v_gene: TRBV4-2; j_gene: TRBJ2-2; abundance: NA; CDR3aa: CASSQDSNTGELFF; CDR3nt: TGTGCCAGCAGCCAAGATTCAAACACCGGGGAGCTGTTTTTT
d_gene: NA; v_gene: TRBV5-1; j_gene: TRBJ2-3; abundance: NA; CDR3aa: CASSLSASAPSTDTQYF; CDR3nt: TGCGCCAGCAGCTTGTCGGCTAGCGCTCCGAGCACAGATACGCAGTATTTT
d_gene: TRBD1; v_gene: TRBV11-2; j_gene: TRBJ2-7; abundance: NA; CDR3aa: CASSLGPGGPYEQYF; CDR3nt: TGTGCCAGCAGCTTAGGCCCAGGGGGTCCCTACGAGCAGTACTTC
d_gene: NA; v_gene: TRBV20-1; j_gene: TRBJ2-3; abundance: NA; CDR3aa: CSAAGPSRYF; CDR3nt: TGCAGTGCGGCCGGACCCAGTCGGTATTTT
d_gene: NA; v_gene: TRBV28; j_gene: TRBJ1-5; abundance: NA; CDR3aa: CASIDPGKSNQPQHF; CDR3nt: TGTGCCAGCATTGACCCAGGGAAAAGCAATCAGCCCCAGCATTTT
d_gene: TRBD1; v_gene: TRBV2; j_gene: TRBJ1-1; abundance: NA; CDR3aa: CASSELVQGVSEAFF; CDR3nt: TGTGCCAGCAGTGAATTGGTCCAGGGGGTATCTGAAGCTTTCTTT
d_gene: TRBD1; v_gene: TRBV27; j_gene: TRBJ2-6; abundance: NA; CDR3aa: CASSSGTAGANVLTF; CDR3nt: TGTGCCAGCAGTTCCGGGACAGCTGGGGCCAACGTCCTGACTTTC
d_gene: TRBD2; v_gene: TRBV4-1; j_gene: TRBJ2-1; abundance: NA; CDR3aa: CASSQGTSGTHNEQFF; CDR3nt: TGCGCCAGCAGCCAAGGGACTAGCGGGACCCACAATGAGCAGTTCTTC
d_gene: NA; v_gene: TRBV6-6; j_gene: TRBJ1-4; abundance: NA; CDR3aa: CASSYSGATNEKLFF; CDR3nt: TGTGCCAGCAGTTACTCAGGTGCAACTAATGAAAAACTGTTTTTT
d_gene: NA; v_gene: TRBV6-6; j_gene: TRBJ1-6; abundance: NA; CDR3aa: CASRRLGGGDSPLHF; CDR3nt: TGTGCCAGCAGACGACTCGGGGGTGGAGATTCACCCCTCCACTTT
d_gene: NA; v_gene: TRBV5-6; j_gene: TRBJ2-3; abundance: NA; CDR3aa: CASSRTHTADTQYF; CDR3nt: TGTGCCAGCAGCAGAACCCATACTGCGGATACGCAGTATTTT
d_gene: TRBD1; v_gene: TRBV18; j_gene: TRBJ1-1; abundance: NA; CDR3aa: CASSFGTGGDTEAFF; CDR3nt: TGTGCCAGCTCATTCGGGACAGGGGGTGATACTGAAGCTTTCTTT
d_gene: NA; v_gene: TRBV10-2; j_gene: TRBJ2-1; abundance: NA; CDR3aa: CASSPGAYNEQFF; CDR3nt: TGCGCCAGCAGTCCGGGAGCCTACAATGAGCAGTTCTTC
d_gene: NA; v_gene: TRBV2; j_gene: TRBJ2-2; abundance: NA; CDR3aa: CASSDRATGELFF; CDR3nt: TGTGCCAGCAGTGATCGGGCCACCGGGGAGCTGTTTTTT
d_gene: TRBD2; v_gene: TRBV7-2; j_gene: TRBJ2-7; abundance: NA; CDR3aa: CASSSLGQPGGEQYF; CDR3nt: TGTGCCAGCAGTTCCCTGGGGCAGCCGGGGGGCGAGCAGTACTTC
d_gene: NA; v_gene: TRBV30; j_gene: TRBJ2-7; abundance: NA; CDR3aa: CAWSGAYEQYF; CDR3nt: TGTGCCTGGAGTGGTGCGTACGAGCAGTACTTC
d_gene: NA; v_gene: TRBV28; j_gene: TRBJ2-7; abundance: once; CDR3aa: CASSLRGRSHYEQYF; CDR3nt: TGTGCCAGCAGTTTACGTGGGCGGAGCCACTACGAGCAGTACTTC
d_gene: NA; v_gene: TRBV10-1; j_gene: TRBJ2-1; abundance: NA; CDR3aa: CASSEWRRSYNEQFF; CDR3nt: TGCGCCAGCAGTGAATGGAGGCGCTCCTACAATGAGCAGTTCTTC
d_gene: NA; v_gene: TRBV4-2; j_gene: TRBJ2-3; abundance: few; CDR3aa: CASSQGDGPNTQYF; CDR3nt: TGTGCCAGCAGCCAAGGGGACGGTCCAAATACGCAGTATTTT
d_gene: NA; v_gene: TRBV15; j_gene: TRBJ1-3; abundance: NA; CDR3aa: CATSRDLALETPLYF; CDR3nt: TGTGCCACCAGCAGAGACCTCGCTCTGGAAACACCCCTATATTTT
d_gene: NA; v_gene: TRBV28; j_gene: TRBJ2-7; abundance: NA; CDR3aa: CASSSAAPASEQYF; CDR3nt: TGTGCCAGCTCGTCTGCGGCCCCGGCCTCCGAGCAGTACTTC
d_gene: NA; v_gene: TRBV5-1; j_gene: TRBJ2-7; abundance: NA; CDR3aa: CASSQAGQGSREQYF; CDR3nt: TGCGCCAGCAGCCAGGCGGGGCAGGGTAGTCGCGAGCAGTACTTC
d_gene: NA; v_gene: TRBV19; j_gene: TRBJ2-6; abundance: once; CDR3aa: CASKSTGLSSGANVLTF; CDR3nt: TGTGCCAGTAAATCGACAGGTTTGAGCTCTGGGGCCAACGTCCTGACTTTC
d_gene: NA; v_gene: TRBV30; j_gene: TRBJ2-7; abundance: NA; CDR3aa: CAWSVVPASYEQYF; CDR3nt: TGTGCCTGGAGTGTTGTACCGGCTTCCTACGAGCAGTACTTC
d_gene: NA; v_gene: TRBV2; j_gene: TRBJ2-7; abundance: NA; CDR3aa: CASRLDGQSLEQYF; CDR3nt: TGTGCCAGCAGGCTAGACGGACAGTCTCTTGAGCAGTACTTC
d_gene: TRBD1; v_gene: TRBV5-1; j_gene: TRBJ1-4; abundance: NA; CDR3aa: CASSRTGQATNEKLFF; CDR3nt: TGCGCCAGCAGCAGAACCGGACAGGCAACTAATGAAAAACTGTTTTTT
d_gene: NA; v_gene: TRBV25-1; j_gene: TRBJ2-7; abundance: few; CDR3aa: CASSARYEQYF; CDR3nt: TGTGCCAGCAGTGCCAGGTACGAGCAGTACTTC
d_gene: NA; v_gene: TRBV18; j_gene: TRBJ1-3; abundance: NA; CDR3aa: CASSPGVKAIYF; CDR3nt: TGTGCCAGCTCACCGGGAGTTAAGGCCATATATTTT
d_gene: TRBD2; v_gene: TRBV6-5; j_gene: TRBJ2-5; abundance: NA; CDR3aa: CASRTGTSETQYF; CDR3nt: TGTGCCAGCAGAACCGGGACTAGTGAGACCCAGTACTTC